What follows are 30 T cell receptor beta chains derived from one specimen sequenced in a study of cytomegalovirus exposure and HLA in healthy donors. Measured with immunoSEQ multiplex PCR; TCRdb has only the in-frame clones, and not every one. The repertoire holds about 190,000 clones, with 65% to 85% as singletons. Sequencing used PBMCs. Every receptor here comes from a woman between 18 and 29 years old in good health and CMV-seropositive.

The V gene is TRBV27, the J gene TRBJ2-5; TRBD2 agrees at 11 bases. CDR3 length equals 16 residues. Per germline, CDR1 MNHEY and CDR2 SMNVEV (reference sequence). V dropped 2 bases and J dropped 5; count of bases not matched to a gene: 7. The CDR3: CASSLGSGGASETQYF. The CDR3, as DNA: TGTGCCAGCAGTTTAGGTAGCGGGGGGGCGAGTGAGACCCAGTACTTC.

The chain combines TRBV15 with TRBJ2-1, with a weak D call TRBD1 (5 bases). Trimming removed 2 bases from V and 5 bases from J, with 22 bases in between. The germline gives CDR1 LNHNV, CDR2 YYDKDF (reference sequence). The CDR3 sequence is 18 residues long. In nucleotides, the CDR3 is TGTGCCACCAGCAGACAGGGATGGGGAAATGGTATTAACAATGAGCAGTTCTTC. Translation: CATSRQGWGNGINNEQFF.

The CDR3 protein is CASSPKGWGRDGYTF. CDR3 nucleotides: TGTGCCAGCAGCCCGAAAGGATGGGGGCGGGATGGCTACACCTTC. The gene calls are TRBV6-5 and TRBJ1-2, with D possibly TRBD1 on 6 matching bases. This CDR3 contains 15 residues. Germline lookup yields CDR1 MNHEY and CDR2 SVGAGI. V lost 6 bases and J lost 6, with 20 bases in between.

The CDR3 loop is CATSRSTDSGGELFF. Here the CDR3 DNA reads TGTGCCACCAGCAGATCAACCGACAGTGGTGGGGAGCTGTTTTTT. This rearrangement joins TRBV15 to TRBJ2-2; possible D gene TRBD1, 5 bases. The germline V gene encodes CDR1 LNHNV and CDR2 YYDKDF (reference sequence). Trimming cost V 2 bases and J 8 bases, with 15 bases left between them. The CDR3 has 15 residues.

V gene TRBV7-3 combines with J gene TRBJ2-2; D is perhaps TRBD1 (5 bases). CDR1 SGHTA and CDR2 FQGTGA come from the germline V gene. This CDR3 region has 16 residues. Trimming left V 1 base short and J 1 base short, with 10 bases between. In DNA, the CDR3 is TGTGCCAGCAGCTTAAGTGGGCAGGGGAACACCGGGGAGCTGTTTTTT. Residues: CASSLSGQGNTGELFF.

V usage is TRBV5-1 and J usage is TRBJ1-1; 10 bases map to TRBD1. Per the germline V gene, CDR1 is SGHRS and CDR2 is YFSETQ. CDR3 length: 16 amino acids. The V and J ends lost 0 bases and 2 bases, in that order; junction bases with no gene match: 4. The CDR3 region has the DNA TGCGCCAGCAGCTTGGGGACAGGGGGGATCAACACTGAAGCTTTCTTT. This gives the protein CASSLGTGGINTEAFF.

This clone was seen a single time. V usage is TRBV7-2 and J usage is TRBJ2-7; 9 bases agree with TRBD2. Germline values: CDR1 SGHTA, CDR2 FQGNSA. Trimming removed 2 bases from V and 4 bases from J; junction bases left unmatched: 9. CDR3 length: 16 residues. CDR3 nucleotides: TGTGCCAGCAGCTTATCAGCGGGGGGCCTGGAGTACGAGCAGTACTTC. Protein: CASSLSAGGLEYEQYF.

The V and J genes are TRBV6-6 and TRBJ1-3; 9 bases agree with TRBD1. J was trimmed by 8 bases and V by 6 bases; bases with no gene match: 14. The CDR3 totals 16 residues. Germline V CDR1 and CDR2: MNHNY, SVGAGI (reference sequence). Here the CDR3 DNA reads TGTGCCAGCAGCACAAACAGGGGGCGAATAGGAGACACCATATATTTT. Translation gives CASSTNRGRIGDTIYF.

The V call is TRBV7-2, the J call TRBJ1-2, with 8 bases that match TRBD1. The CDR3 extends over 14 amino acids. The germline CDR1 and CDR2 sequences are SGHTA and FQGNSA. Trimming cost V 2 bases and J 4 bases; bases outside gene matches: 3. CDR3 residues: CASSLITGGYGYTF. The CDR3 region has the DNA TGTGCCAGCAGCTTAATAACAGGGGGCTATGGCTACACCTTC.

The chain carries TRBV27 and TRBJ1-5, with D tentatively TRBD1 (5 bases). The CDR3 covers 17 residues. V shed 7 bases and J shed 0 bases, with 19 bases lying between them. Germline V CDR1 and CDR2: MNHEY, SMNVEV (reference sequence). CDR3 DNA: TGTGCCAGCACCCCCACCTATGACAGCTATAGCAATCAGCCCCAGCATTTT. The encoded protein is CASTPTYDSYSNQPQHF.

The rearrangement uses TRBV9 and TRBJ1-1; 12 nucleotides line up with TRBD1. This CDR3 has 16 residues. Looked up from germline, CDR1 is SGDLS and CDR2 is YYNGEE. V shed 3 bases and J 3 bases; nucleotides not matched to a gene: 6. The CDR3 DNA follows: TGTGCCAGCAGCGCCGGGACAGGGGGCTTCGACACTGAAGCTTTCTTT. Its translation: CASSAGTGGFDTEAFF.

This chain connects TRBV7-6 to TRBJ2-7; 7 bases map to TRBD1. Germline-derived CDR1 and CDR2 are SGHVS and FNYEAQ. The CDR3 has 14 residues. V dropped 5 bases and J dropped 2; count of bases not matched to a gene: 6. CDR3 region: CASSPGTATYEQYF. In nucleotides, the CDR3 is TGTGCCAGCAGCCCCGGGACAGCTACCTACGAGCAGTACTTC.

The sample holds a few counts of this clone. The same CDR3 also results from other DNA sequences found in this sample. The J gene is TRBJ1-1, the V gene TRBV7-9, with D unclear. Germline-derived CDR1 and CDR2 are SEHNR and FQNEAQ (reference sequence). Trimming cost V 2 bases and J 5 bases, with 6 bases left between them. This CDR3 comprises 12 residues. The CDR3 is CASSLTGTEAFF. The CDR3 DNA follows: TGTGCCAGCAGCTTAACCGGGACTGAAGCTTTCTTT.

The chain recombines TRBV6-1 with TRBJ1-5, with a tentative D call TRBD1 (6 bases). Trimming pared 3 bases from V and 6 bases from J, leaving 9 bases between. This CDR3 region has 13 residues. Germline V gives CDR1 MNHNS, CDR2 SASEGT. This CDR3 reads CASSERGIQPQHF. DNA of the CDR3: TGTGCCAGCAGTGAGAGGGGGATTCAGCCCCAGCATTTT.

The rearrangement links TRBV4-3 to TRBJ2-7; a possible D gene is TRBD2 (5 bases). This CDR3 spans 14 amino acids. Germline V gene sequence: CDR1 LGHNA, CDR2 YSLEER. V gave up 2 bases and J gave up 2 bases, with 10 bases separating them. The CDR3 DNA sequence: TGCGCCAGCAGCCAACGGGCCGGGACCTACGAGCAGTACTTC. Translation gives CASSQRAGTYEQYF.

The chain couples TRBV6-5 to TRBJ1-2; D possibly corresponds to TRBD1 (6 bases). This CDR3 spans 12 amino acids. Trimming pared 5 bases from V and 5 bases from J, leaving 9 bases between. CDR1 is MNHEY and CDR2 is SVGAGI in the germline V gene. The CDR3, as DNA: TGTGCCAGCAGTACCACAGGGTATGGCTACACCTTC. This translates into CASSTTGYGYTF.

CDR3 loop: CASSLVAGGVRNTEAFF. CDR3 in DNA: TGTGCCAGCAGCTTGGTCGCAGGGGGCGTTAGGAACACTGAAGCTTTCTTT. The rearrangement uses TRBV5-6 and TRBJ1-1; TRBD1 agrees at 8 bases. J was trimmed by 1 base and V by 0 bases; bases with no gene match: 8. Germline V gene data show CDR1 as SGHDT and CDR2 as YYEEEE. The length of the CDR3 is 17 residues.

This CDR3 is CASSLTSGGPYNEQFF. CDR3 bases: TGTGCCAGCAGCTTAACCTCGGGGGGGCCCTACAATGAGCAGTTCTTC. The genes are TRBV7-3 and TRBJ2-1, with 8 positions matching TRBD2. From germline, CDR1 is SGHTA and CDR2 FQGTGA. This CDR3 contains 16 residues. After removal of 0 bases from V and 2 bases from J, the junction contained 3 bases not matched to a gene.

This chain uses TRBV7-8 with TRBJ1-6; D is perhaps TRBD1 (6 bases). V lost 5 bases and J lost 6, with 20 bases in between. This CDR3 is built from 17 residues. Germline CDR1 and CDR2: SGHVS and FQNEAQ. DNA for the CDR3: TGTGCCAGCAGCGCTAGGGGGAGGGCTCTTCTTAATTCACCCCTCCACTTT. Translation gives CASSARGRALLNSPLHF.

This clone was counted a few times. Other DNA sequences of this sample code for an identical CDR3. The gene calls are TRBV5-1 and TRBJ2-5; 7 bases match TRBD1. The CDR3 loop spans 14 amino acids. V was pared by 2 bases and J by 2 bases, with 3 bases of the junction left unmatched. Germline assignment: CDR1 SGHRS and CDR2 YFSETQ. The CDR3 here is CASSLGTAQETQYF. In nucleotides, the CDR3 is TGCGCCAGCAGCTTAGGGACAGCGCAAGAGACCCAGTACTTC.

The genes are TRBV2 and TRBJ2-3; D is unclear. The ends were cut back, 7 bases at V and 0 bases at J, with 11 bases in the middle. Germline V gene lookup returns CDR1 SNHLY and CDR2 FYNNEI. There are 14 residues in the CDR3. The CDR3: CASIDIASTDTQYF. The CDR3 nucleotides are TGTGCCAGCATCGACATTGCTAGCACAGATACGCAGTATTTT.

This chain links TRBV6-6 with TRBJ1-2; D remains ambiguous. From germline, CDR1 is MNHNY and CDR2 SVGAGI (reference sequence). V dropped 7 bases and J dropped 8 bases, with 11 bases sitting between them. This CDR3 spans 11 amino acids. CDR3 in amino acids: CASNTAAGYTF. In nucleotides, the CDR3 is TGTGCCAGCAACACAGCGGCCGGCTACACCTTC.

The chain joins TRBV19 to TRBJ1-5; unclear D gene. Germline V gene lookup returns CDR1 LNHDA and CDR2 SQIVND (reference sequence). The V and J ends lost 5 bases and 12 bases respectively, with 26 bases between them. The CDR3 runs 16 residues. This chain's CDR3 is CASSLTPGQVRSGQHF. The DNA of the CDR3 is TGTGCCAGTAGTCTGACCCCGGGCCAGGTACGAAGCGGCCAGCATTTT.

This sequence joins TRBV27 and TRBJ2-7, with 10 bases identical to TRBD1. The CDR3 length is 14 residues. V gave up 7 bases and J gave up 4 bases; unmatched junction bases: 7. Germline V CDR1 and CDR2: MNHEY, SMNVEV (reference sequence). CDR3 DNA sequence: TGTGCCAGCAAGTGGGACAGGGGTACTTACGAGCAGTACTTC. The encoded protein is CASKWDRGTYEQYF.

This clone showed up just once. V is TRBV7-2 and J is TRBJ2-1; 8 bases are a match to TRBD1. Germline V lookup: CDR1 SGHTA, CDR2 FQGNSA. V was clipped by 1 base and J by 3 bases; unmatched bases: 5. The CDR3 length is 16 residues. The CDR3 nucleotides are TGTGCCAGCAGCTTAGACTCCGGGACAGGCTACAATGAGCAGTTCTTC. This gives the protein CASSLDSGTGYNEQFF.

The J gene is TRBJ2-5, the V gene TRBV7-8; weak D call: TRBD2 (6 bases). Germline loops: CDR1 SGHVS, CDR2 FQNEAQ. With 5 bases removed from V and 9 bases from J, the gap between germline ends came to 25 bases. The CDR3 consists of 16 residues. DNA for the CDR3: TGTGCCAGCAGCCCCCCGCCCGGGACTCAAAACGGGGCCCAGTACTTC. Encoded protein: CASSPPPGTQNGAQYF.

This CDR3 reads CASSAPGLAGGGTGELFF. In DNA form, the CDR3 reads TGTGCCAGCAGCGCGCCGGGACTAGCGGGGGGAGGCACCGGGGAGCTGTTTTTT. J is TRBJ2-2 and V is TRBV9, with TRBD2 identical over 15 bases. The CDR3 sequence is 18 residues long. The V gene's germline CDR1 is SGDLS and CDR2 YYNGEE. The junction had 7 bases not matched to a gene; V was cut back by 3 bases and J by 4 bases.

V is TRBV5-4 and J is TRBJ1-3, with D possibly being TRBD1 (6 bases). Per the germline V gene, CDR1 is SGHNT and CDR2 is YYREEE (reference sequence). V was trimmed by 0 bases and J by 3 bases, leaving 7 bases between them. The length of the CDR3 is 14 residues. The CDR3 sequence: CASSLGRGGNTIYF. CDR3 nucleotides: TGTGCCAGCAGCTTGGGCAGGGGTGGAAACACCATATATTTT. The full variable domain, in which reference TRBV5-4 and TRBJ1-3 provide the parts outside the CDR3, is ETGVTQSPTHLIKTRGQQVTLRCSSQSGHNTVSWYQQALGQGPQFIFQYYREEENGRGNFPPRFSGLQFPNYSSELNVNALELDDSALYLCASSLGRGGNTIYFGEGSWLTVV.

The V call is TRBV7-9, the J call TRBJ1-2; D is undetermined. The CDR3 totals 13 residues. The V end lost 0 bases, the J end lost 5 bases, and 7 bases lay between the germline ends. Germline V gives CDR1 SEHNR, CDR2 FQNEAQ (reference sequence). The CDR3 is CASSLAQNYGYTF. The DNA for the CDR3 is TGTGCCAGCAGCTTAGCGCAGAATTATGGCTACACCTTC.

The chain uses TRBV10-3 and TRBJ2-7; 12 bases line up with TRBD2. CDR3 size: 15 residues. V lost 5 bases and J lost 0; bases outside the gene matches: 2. Per germline, CDR1 ENHRY and CDR2 SYGVKD. CDR3 sequence (DNA): TGTGCCATCAGTCCGACTAGCGGGGGCTCCTACGAGCAGTACTTC. The encoded protein is CAISPTSGGSYEQYF.